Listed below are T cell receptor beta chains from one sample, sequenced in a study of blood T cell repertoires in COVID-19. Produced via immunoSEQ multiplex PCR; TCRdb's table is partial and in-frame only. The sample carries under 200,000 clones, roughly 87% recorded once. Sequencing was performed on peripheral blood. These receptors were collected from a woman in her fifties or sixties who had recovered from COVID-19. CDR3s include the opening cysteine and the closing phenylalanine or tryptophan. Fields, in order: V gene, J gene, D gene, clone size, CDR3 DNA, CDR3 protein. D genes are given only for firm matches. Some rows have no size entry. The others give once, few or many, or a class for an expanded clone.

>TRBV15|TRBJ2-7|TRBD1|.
TGTGCCACCAGCAGAGAACAGGGGATTTCCTACGAGCAGTACTTC
CATSREQGISYEQYF
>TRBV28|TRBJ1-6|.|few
TGTGCCAGCAGTTTAGGCCAATCACCCCTCCACTTT
CASSLGQSPLHF
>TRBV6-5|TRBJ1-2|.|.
TGTGCCAGCAGTTACCTTCCCGAGGGGGTCGTTGGCTACACCTTC
CASSYLPEGVVGYTF
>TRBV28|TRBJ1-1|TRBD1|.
TGTGCCAGCAGGGTGGTGACAGGGGCCGGGGACACTGAAGCTTTCTTT
CASRVVTGAGDTEAFF
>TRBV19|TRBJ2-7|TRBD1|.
TGTGCCAGTAGTACCCGGACAGGGGTCGGGTACGAGCAGTACTTC
CASSTRTGVGYEQYF
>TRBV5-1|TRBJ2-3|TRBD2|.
TGCGCCAGCAGCGTCCCCCAAGGCGGGGGGGCACCGACTAGCACAGATACGCAGTATTTT
CASSVPQGGGAPTSTDTQYF
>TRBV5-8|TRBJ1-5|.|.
TGTGCCAGCAGCTATACGGGTCAATGGGGGGTCAGCAATCAGCCCCAGCATTTT
CASSYTGQWGVSNQPQHF
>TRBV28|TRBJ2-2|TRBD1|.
TGTGCCACCAGACAGGGTGGGACCGGGGAGCTGTTTTTT
CATRQGGTGELFF
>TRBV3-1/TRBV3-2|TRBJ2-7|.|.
TGTGCCAGCAGCCGGGGCGGCTCCTACGAGCAGTACTTC
CASSRGGSYEQYF
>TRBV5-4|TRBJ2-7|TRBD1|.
TGTGCCAGCAGCCGACGGGGGACAGGGGATCCCTACGAGCAGTACTTC
CASSRRGTGDPYEQYF
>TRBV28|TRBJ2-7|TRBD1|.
TGTGCCAGCAGTCCCGGGACAGGGAGGGGCGAGCAGTACTTC
CASSPGTGRGEQYF
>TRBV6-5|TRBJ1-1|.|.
TGTGCCAGCAGTTACGGCAAGAACACTGAAGCTTTCTTT
CASSYGKNTEAFF
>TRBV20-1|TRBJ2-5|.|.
TGCAGTGCTCGGACAGAAGAGACCCAGTACTTC
CSARTEETQYF
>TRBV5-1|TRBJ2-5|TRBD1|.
TGCGCCAGCAGCATCGGGACAGGGGCTAAAGAGACCCAGTACTTC
CASSIGTGAKETQYF
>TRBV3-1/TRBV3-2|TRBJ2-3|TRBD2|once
TGTGCCAGCAGCCAAGCTACCCGTAGGGAGGGTAGGTTCCGAGCTACGCAGTATTTT
CASSQATRREGRFRATQYF
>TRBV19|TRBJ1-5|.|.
TGTGCCAGTAGTGGAGGGACGGCCAGCAATCAGCCCCAGCATTTT
CASSGGTASNQPQHF
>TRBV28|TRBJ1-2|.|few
TGTGCCAGCAGTTTATCCCCACAGGGTCTAGGGTATGGCTACACCTTC
CASSLSPQGLGYGYTF
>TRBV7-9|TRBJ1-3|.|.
TGTGCCAGCAGTTTTACAGGGCAAGGAAACACCATATATTTT
CASSFTGQGNTIYF
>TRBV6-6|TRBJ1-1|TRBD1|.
TGTGCCAGCAGTGGACAGGGAACTGAAGCTTTCTTT
CASSGQGTEAFF
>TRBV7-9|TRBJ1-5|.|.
TGTGCCAGCAGCTTAGGACAGCCGAATCAGCCCCAGCATTTT
CASSLGQPNQPQHF
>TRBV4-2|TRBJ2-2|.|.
TGTGCCAGCAGCCAAGAATCGGACTACCCCAACACCGGGGAGCTGTTTTTT
CASSQESDYPNTGELFF
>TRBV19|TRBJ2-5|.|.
TGTGCCAGTAGTATGAGGGAGACCCAGTACTTC
CASSMRETQYF
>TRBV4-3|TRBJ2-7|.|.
TGCGCCAGCAGCCAAGTCATAGCCAACGAGCAGTACTTC
CASSQVIANEQYF
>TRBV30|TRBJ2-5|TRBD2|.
TGTGCCTGGACTACGGGGGGGTTACAAGAGACCCAGTACTTC
CAWTTGGLQETQYF
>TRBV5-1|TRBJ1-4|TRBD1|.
TGCGCCAGCAGCTTGGGACAGGGGCAAACTAATGAAAAACTGTTTTTT
CASSLGQGQTNEKLFF
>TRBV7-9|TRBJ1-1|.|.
TGTGCCAGCGAGTCGGGAACTGAAGCTTTCTTT
CASESGTEAFF
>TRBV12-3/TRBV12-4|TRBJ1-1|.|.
TGTGCCAGCACCGGAGGTAACACTGAAGCTTTCTTT
CASTGGNTEAFF
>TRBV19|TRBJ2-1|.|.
TGTGCCAGTAACGAGGGTTTCCAGCACAATGAGCAGTTCTTC
CASNEGFQHNEQFF
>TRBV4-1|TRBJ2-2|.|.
TGCGCCAGCAGCCAAAGGCAGGTGAACACCGGGGAGCTGTTTTTT
CASSQRQVNTGELFF
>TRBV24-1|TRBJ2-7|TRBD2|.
TGTGCCACCAGTGATCCCGGGACTAGTGGGGCATACGAGCAGTACTTC
CATSDPGTSGAYEQYF
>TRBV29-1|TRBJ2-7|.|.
TGCAGCGGCCGGGGGATGAACTACGAGCAGTACTTC
CSGRGMNYEQYF
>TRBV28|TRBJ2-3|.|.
TGTGCCAGCAGTTCCACATTCACAGATACGCAGTATTTT
CASSSTFTDTQYF
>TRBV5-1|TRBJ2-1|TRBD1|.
TGCGCCAGCAGCTTGGAAGGACAGGTTAATGAGCAGTTCTTC
CASSLEGQVNEQFF
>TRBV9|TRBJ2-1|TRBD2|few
TGTGCCAGCAGCGTAGACGGGGGGTCCTACAATGAGCAGTTCTTC
CASSVDGGSYNEQFF
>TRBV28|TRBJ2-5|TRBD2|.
TGTGCCAGCAGTCCACGGACTAGCGGGGGGGCCACGGAGACCCAGTACTTC
CASSPRTSGGATETQYF
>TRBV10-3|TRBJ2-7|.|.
TGTGCCATCAGGGACTCGAGTGGCTACGAGCAGTACTTC
CAIRDSSGYEQYF
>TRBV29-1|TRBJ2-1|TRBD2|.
TGCAGCGTTGAAGTAGCGGGGGGGCTCAATGAGCAGTTCTTC
CSVEVAGGLNEQFF
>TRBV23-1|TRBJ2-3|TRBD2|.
TGCGCCAGCAGTCAATCTTGTCACGGGGGGGCGACAGATACGCAGTATTTT
CASSQSCHGGATDTQYF
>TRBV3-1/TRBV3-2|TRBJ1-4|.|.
TGTGCCAGCAGCCAAGACAGGGAGGGGTCTAATGAAAAACTGTTTTTT
CASSQDREGSNEKLFF
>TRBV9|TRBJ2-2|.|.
TGTGCCAGCAGCGTAGAAGGTAGCTTTCCCGGGGAGCTGTTTTTT
CASSVEGSFPGELFF